The 14 T cell receptor beta chains given below trace back to one sample, sequenced in a study of CXCR3-negative and CXCR3-positive naive CD8 T cells. Notes on the study in general: Naive cells with CXCR3 showed TRB CDR3s that were more hydrophobic than those in CXCR3-negative naive cells.

The method, 5' RACE with UMI labels, was used to prepare the TRB cDNA libraries. Reprocessing the 5' RACE reads, TCRdb reports a single entry for every CDR3 protein and omits DNA. The sample table includes approximately 59,000 distinct CDR3 sequences. Their antigen targets remain unknown. The sequenced sample consisted of naive CXCR3+ CD8+ T cells from blood. Subset defined: CD45RO-CCR7+CD27+CD95- naive CD8+ T cells expressing CXCR3 (TNR3+). The receptors shown here come from a human donor in good health. Some clones in this sample may be carry-over from other donors' samples.

The chain couples TRBV23-1 to TRBJ2-7; TCRdb designates TRBD2, a call that cannot be tested without DNA. TRBV23-1 is an ORF, with its function uncertain. The CDR3 consists of 20 residues. CDR3 residues: CASSQSPRGGAAGVSYEQYF.

The genes are TRBV4-3 and TRBJ2-7; TCRdb designates TRBD1, a call that cannot be tested without DNA. The CDR3 loop spans 16 amino acids. Germline values: CDR1 LGHNA, CDR2 YSLEER. The CDR3 protein is CASSPRDTTLRYEQYF.

This chain joins TRBV20-1 and TRBJ2-5; the D gene TCRdb calls, TRBD2, cannot be checked with no DNA. The CDR3 is 14 amino acids. Germline CDR1 and CDR2: DFQATT and SNEGSKA (reference sequence). CDR3 residues: CSAKDRLVQETQYF.

The V gene is TRBV29-1, the J gene TRBJ2-5; TCRdb names TRBD2, which stays unverified in the absence of DNA. The CDR3 runs to 13 residues. Germline V CDR1 and CDR2: SQVTM, ANQGSEA. Here the CDR3 reads CSVAGAWEETQYF.

J is TRBJ2-5 and V is TRBV14; there is no DNA to check the TCRdb D call of TRBD2. CDR1 is SGHDN and CDR2 is FVKESK in the germline V gene. The CDR3 loop spans 14 amino acids. CDR3 in amino acids: CASSMDYLGETQYF.

The V gene is TRBV28, the J gene TRBJ2-7; the TCRdb D gene call, TRBD1, has no DNA to confirm it. This CDR3 is 14 amino acids long. Germline values: CDR1 MDHEN, CDR2 SYDVKM. The CDR3: CASSFRTTAYEQYF.

The gene calls are TRBV20-1 and TRBJ2-1; as DNA is missing, the TRBD1 call by TCRdb cannot be tested. The CDR3 is 14 residues long. Per germline, CDR1 DFQATT and CDR2 SNEGSKA (reference sequence). CDR3 loop: CSARILGQNNEQFF.

V is TRBV12-3 or TRBV12-4 and J is TRBJ2-1; TCRdb outputs TRBD1, but without DNA this stays unchecked. The length of the CDR3 is 16 residues. The CDR3 sequence is CASSPQTGDPRNEQFF.

This sequence joins TRBV6-2 or TRBV6-3 and TRBJ1-1; there is no DNA to check the TCRdb D call of TRBD1. CDR1 is MNHEY and CDR2 is SVGEGT in the germline V gene. CDR3 size: 16 residues. This CDR3 is CASSYPLDRLNTEAFF.

This chain connects TRBV29-1 to TRBJ2-1; the D call from TCRdb, TRBD2, cannot be confirmed without DNA. The CDR3 loop spans 12 amino acids. The V gene's germline CDR1 is SQVTM and CDR2 ANQGSEA. CDR3: CSVHIGGGEQFF.

V and J are TRBV29-1 and TRBJ2-1; TCRdb returns TRBD1, unconfirmable since there is no DNA. Germline V gene lookup returns CDR1 SQVTM and CDR2 ANQGSEA. The CDR3 spans 12 residues. CDR3 residues: CSVFPGGSEQFF.

The chain is built from TRBV6-6 and TRBJ2-1. The CDR3 is 14 amino acids. Looked up from germline, CDR1 is MNHNY and CDR2 is SVGAGI (reference sequence). The CDR3 is CASNNYADGNEQFF.

This rearrangement joins TRBV27 to TRBJ2-1. Germline V gene data show CDR1 as MNHEY and CDR2 as SMNVEV (reference sequence). The CDR3 length is 15 residues. The CDR3 is CASGFQVSSYNEQFF.

This chain links TRBV20-1 with TRBJ2-4; TCRdb's D call, TRBD1, is unchecked because there is no DNA. Germline CDR1 DFQATT, CDR2 SNEGSKA (reference sequence). There are 16 residues in the CDR3. The CDR3 sequence is CSARDRDRAFKNIQYF.